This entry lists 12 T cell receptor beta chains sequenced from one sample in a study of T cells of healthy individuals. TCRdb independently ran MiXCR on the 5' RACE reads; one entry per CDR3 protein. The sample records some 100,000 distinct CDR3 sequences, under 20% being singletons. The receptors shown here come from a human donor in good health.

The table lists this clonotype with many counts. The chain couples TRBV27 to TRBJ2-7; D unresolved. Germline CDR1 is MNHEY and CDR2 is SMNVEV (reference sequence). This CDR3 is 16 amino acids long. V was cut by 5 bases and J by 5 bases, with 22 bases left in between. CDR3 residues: CASSPSPGRPPHEQYF. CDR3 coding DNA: TGTGCCAGCAGTCCCTCCCCCGGCAGGCCTCCTCACGAGCAGTACTTC.

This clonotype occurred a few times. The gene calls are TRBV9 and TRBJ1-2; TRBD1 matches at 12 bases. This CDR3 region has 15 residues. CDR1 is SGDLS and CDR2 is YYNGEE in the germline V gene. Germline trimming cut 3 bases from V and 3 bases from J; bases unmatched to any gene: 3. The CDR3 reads CASSEGTGGYYGYTF. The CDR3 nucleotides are TGTGCCAGCAGCGAGGGGACAGGGGGCTACTATGGCTACACCTTC. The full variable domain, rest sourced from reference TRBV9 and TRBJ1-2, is DSGVTQTPKHLITATGQRVTLRCSPRSGDLSVYWYQQSLDQGLQFLIQYYNGEERAKGNILERFSAQQFPDLHSELNLSSLELGDSALYFCASSEGTGGYYGYTFGSGTRLTVV.

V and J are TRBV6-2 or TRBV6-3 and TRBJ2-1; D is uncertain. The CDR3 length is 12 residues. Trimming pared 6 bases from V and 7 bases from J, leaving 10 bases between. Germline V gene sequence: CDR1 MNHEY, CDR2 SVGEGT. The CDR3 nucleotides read TGTGCCAGCAGGACCCGACCGAATGAGCAGTTCTTC. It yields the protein CASRTRPNEQFF.

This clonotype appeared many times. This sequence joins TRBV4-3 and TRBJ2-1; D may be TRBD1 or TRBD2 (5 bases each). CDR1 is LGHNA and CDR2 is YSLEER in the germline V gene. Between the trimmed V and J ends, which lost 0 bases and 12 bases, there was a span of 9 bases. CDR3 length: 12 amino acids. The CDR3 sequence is CASSQDRGVQFF. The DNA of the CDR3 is TGCGCCAGCAGCCAAGATCGAGGGGTGCAGTTCTTC.

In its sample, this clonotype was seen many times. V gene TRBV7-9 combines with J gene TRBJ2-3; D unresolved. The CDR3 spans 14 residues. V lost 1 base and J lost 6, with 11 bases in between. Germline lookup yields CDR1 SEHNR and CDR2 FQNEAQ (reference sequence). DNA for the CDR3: TGTGCCAGCAGCTTAGATCTAGTTCCGGATACGCAGTATTTT. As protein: CASSLDLVPDTQYF.

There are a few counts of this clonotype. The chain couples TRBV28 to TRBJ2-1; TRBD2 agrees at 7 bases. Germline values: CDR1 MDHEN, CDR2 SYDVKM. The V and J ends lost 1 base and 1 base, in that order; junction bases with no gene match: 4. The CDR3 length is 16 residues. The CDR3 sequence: CASSLSGLESYNEQFF. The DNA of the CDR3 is TGTGCCAGCAGTTTATCAGGACTAGAATCCTACAATGAGCAGTTCTTC. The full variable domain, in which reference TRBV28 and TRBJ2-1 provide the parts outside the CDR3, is DVKVTQSSRYLVKRTGEKVFLECVQDMDHENMFWYRQDPGLGLRLIYFSYDVKMKEKGDIPEGYSVSREKKERFSLILESASTNQTSMYLCASSLSGLESYNEQFFGPGTRLTVL.

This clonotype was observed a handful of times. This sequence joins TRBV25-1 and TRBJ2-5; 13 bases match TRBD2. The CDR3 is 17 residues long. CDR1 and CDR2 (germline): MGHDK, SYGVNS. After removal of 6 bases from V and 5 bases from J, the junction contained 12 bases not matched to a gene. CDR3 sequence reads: CASSVGTSGGVRETQYF. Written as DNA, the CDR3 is TGTGCCAGCAGCGTCGGTACTAGCGGGGGGGTCAGGGAGACCCAGTACTTC.

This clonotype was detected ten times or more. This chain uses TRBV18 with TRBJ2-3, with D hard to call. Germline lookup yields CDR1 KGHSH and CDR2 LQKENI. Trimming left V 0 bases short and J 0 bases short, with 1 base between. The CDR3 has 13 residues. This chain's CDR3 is CASSPPSTDTQYF. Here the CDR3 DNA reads TGTGCCAGCTCACCACCCAGCACAGATACGCAGTATTTT. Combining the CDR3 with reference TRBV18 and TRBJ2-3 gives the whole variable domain NAGVMQNPRHLVRRRGQEARLRCSPMKGHSHVYWYRQLPEEGLKFMVYLQKENIIDESGMPKERFSAEFPKEGPSILRIQQVVRGDSAAYFCASSPPSTDTQYFGPGTRLTVL.

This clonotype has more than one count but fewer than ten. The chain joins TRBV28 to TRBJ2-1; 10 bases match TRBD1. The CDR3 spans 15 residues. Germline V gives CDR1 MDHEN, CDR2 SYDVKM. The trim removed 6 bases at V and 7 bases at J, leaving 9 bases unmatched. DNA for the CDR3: TGTGCCAGCAGGAAAACGGGACAGGGGTGGAATGAGCAGTTCTTC. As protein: CASRKTGQGWNEQFF.

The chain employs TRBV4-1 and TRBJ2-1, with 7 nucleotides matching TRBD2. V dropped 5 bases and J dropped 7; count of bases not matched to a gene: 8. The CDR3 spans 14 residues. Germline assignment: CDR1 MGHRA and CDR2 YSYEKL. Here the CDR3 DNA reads TGCGCCAGCAGCGTGCGGGAGAGATGGAATGAGCAGTTCTTC. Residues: CASSVRERWNEQFF.

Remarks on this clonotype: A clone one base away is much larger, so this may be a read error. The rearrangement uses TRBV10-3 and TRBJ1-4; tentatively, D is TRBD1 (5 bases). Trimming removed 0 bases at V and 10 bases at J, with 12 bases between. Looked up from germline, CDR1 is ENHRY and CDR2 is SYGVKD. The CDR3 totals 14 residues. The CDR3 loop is CAISESVTGGKLFF. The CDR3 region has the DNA TGTGCCATCAGTGAGTCGGTCACAGGAGGAAAACTGTTTTTT.

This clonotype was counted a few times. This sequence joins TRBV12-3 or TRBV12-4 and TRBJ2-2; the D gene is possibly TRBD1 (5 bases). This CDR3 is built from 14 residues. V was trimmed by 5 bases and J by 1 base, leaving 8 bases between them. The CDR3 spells CASSRQLNTGELFF. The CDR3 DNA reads TGTGCCAGCAGTAGACAGCTGAACACCGGGGAGCTGTTTTTT.